This is a list of T cell receptor beta chains from one sample in a study of T cells after posttransplantation cyclophosphamide. The method was immunoSEQ multiplex PCR; TCRdb's version includes in-frame clones alone and lacks a portion of them. The data contain roughly 7,600 clones, approximately 80% of them singletons. Here the sequenced sample was CD4+ T cells sorted from blood, taken approximately 1,200 days after allogeneic stem cell transplant with posttransplant cyclophosphamide. The receptors originated from a female patient in her thirties or forties who received an allogeneic stem cell transplant from a related donor, was CMV-positive, and had no GVHD. Some T cells here may be from the graft donor. CDR3s include the opening cysteine and the closing phenylalanine or tryptophan. A D gene is named only where the DNA matches it firmly. Clone size appears in some rows only: once, few, many, or a class for an expanded clone.

J gene | clone size | D gene | V gene | CDR3 DNA | CDR3 protein
TRBJ1-1 | NA | NA | TRBV21-1 | TGTGCCAGCCGCGGCGGGACAGGGGGCGTTTGGGGAAACACTGAAGCTTTCTTT | CASRGGTGGVWGNTEAFF
TRBJ1-2 | NA | TRBD1 | TRBV6-5 | TGTGCCAGCAGTTTCGGGACAGGGTGGGCGGCTGGCTACACCTTC | CASSFGTGWAAGYTF
TRBJ2-2 | NA | NA | TRBV7-2 | TGTGCCAGCAGCTTAGGGACAGCGAACACCGGGGAGCTGTTTTTT | CASSLGTANTGELFF
TRBJ1-4 | NA | NA | TRBV2 | TGTGCCAGCAGTGGGGAAGGGGGAGCAGGAGATGAAAAACTGTTTTTT | CASSGEGGAGDEKLFF
TRBJ2-1 | NA | NA | TRBV7-3 | TGTGCCAGCAGCTTAACTCAGGGAGGTGAGCAGTTCTTC | CASSLTQGGEQFF
TRBJ2-5 | NA | NA | TRBV9 | TGTGCCAGCATCTGGGGCATCCAGGGGGGAGAGACCCAGTACTTC | CASIWGIQGGETQYF
TRBJ1-2 | NA | TRBD1 | TRBV11-2 | TGTGCCAGCAGCTCGGCGGAGGGGGCCTATGGCTACACCTTC | CASSSAEGAYGYTF
TRBJ1-2 | NA | TRBD1 | TRBV6-1 | TGTGCCAGCAGTGAAGGGACAGGGGGACGGAATGGCTACACCTTC | CASSEGTGGRNGYTF
TRBJ2-7 | NA | TRBD2 | TRBV29-1 | TGCAGCGTTGGGGCCAGCGGGGGATTCTCCTACGAGCAGTACTTC | CSVGASGGFSYEQYF
TRBJ1-1 | NA | NA | TRBV27 | TGTGCCAGCAGTGGCCGGGACTCTCCGGAGGCTTTCTTT | CASSGRDSPEAFF
TRBJ2-7 | NA | TRBD1 | TRBV7-9 | TGTGCCAGCAGCTTAGGAGGGGACAGGCTAATCTACGAGCAGTACTTC | CASSLGGDRLIYEQYF
TRBJ2-7 | NA | TRBD1 | TRBV6-5 | TGTGCCAGCAGTACACCGGGACAGGGGTCCTACGAGCAGTACTTC | CASSTPGQGSYEQYF
TRBJ1-2 | NA | NA | TRBV7-9 | TGTGCCAGCAGCGCTAGAGGAGGGGACGTCGATGGCTACACCTTC | CASSARGGDVDGYTF
TRBJ2-5 | NA | TRBD2 | TRBV6-1 | TGTGCCAGCAGTGGTTGGACTAGCGGGGTAGAGACCCAGTACTTC | CASSGWTSGVETQYF
TRBJ2-2 | NA | TRBD1 | TRBV9 | TGTGCCAGCAGCGTAGTAGCAGGGGGCTCGGCTAGGGGGCCCGGGGAGCTGTTTTTT | CASSVVAGGSARGPGELFF
TRBJ1-6 | NA | NA | TRBV6-5 | TGTGCCAGCAGCCGCGGGGAAGGGAGGAATTCACCCCTCCACTTT | CASSRGEGRNSPLHF
TRBJ1-6 | NA | NA | TRBV6-5 | TGTGCCAGCAGTTTTAGGGGAGGGTTAAATAATTCACCCCTCCACTTT | CASSFRGGLNNSPLHF
TRBJ1-1 | few | NA | TRBV10-3 | TGTGCCATCAGTGAGTCCCTTCGCGGGTACGGTGGTTCTTTCTTT | CAISESLRGYGGSFF
TRBJ2-3 | few | NA | TRBV11-3 | TGTGCCAGCAGCACCCCCAGGGTACTATGGACAGATACGCAGTATTTT | CASSTPRVLWTDTQYF
TRBJ1-2 | NA | TRBD1 | TRBV29-1 | TGCAGCGTTAGCCGGGACAGGGGCAACTATGGCTACACCTTC | CSVSRDRGNYGYTF
TRBJ2-5 | NA | TRBD2 | TRBV5-4 | TGTGCCAGCAGCCCAAAGGGAGGGCGCCAAGAGACCCAGTACTTC | CASSPKGGRQETQYF
TRBJ2-3 | NA | NA | TRBV5-6 | TGTGCCAGCAGCCCCGGCGGAGGGACCACAGATACGCAGTATTTT | CASSPGGGTTDTQYF
TRBJ2-1 | NA | TRBD1 | TRBV19 | TGTGCCAGTAGGGACTACGGGACAGGGGGTAGAGAGCAGTTCTTC | CASRDYGTGGREQFF
TRBJ1-2 | NA | TRBD1 | TRBV5-1 | TGTGCCAGCAGCTTGGGACAGGGGAACTATGGCTACACCTTC | CASSLGQGNYGYTF
TRBJ1-6 | NA | NA | TRBV30 | TGTGCCTGGAGTGTAGAGGCCGTGAATTCACCCCTCCACTTT | CAWSVEAVNSPLHF
TRBJ2-5 | few | TRBD2 | TRBV10-1 | TGCGCCAGCAGTGCGGGGGGACTAATATCGGAGACCCAGTACTTC | CASSAGGLISETQYF
TRBJ2-1 | NA | NA | TRBV2 | TGTGCCAGCAGTGACACACTTACACAGGGCAATGAGCAGTTCTTC | CASSDTLTQGNEQFF
TRBJ2-7 | NA | NA | TRBV18 | TGTGCCAGCTCTTCCTCGTCCTACGAGCAGTACTTC | CASSSSSYEQYF
TRBJ2-3 | NA | TRBD1 | TRBV5-1 | TGCGCCAGCAGCTTGGATGGGACAGCCACAGATACGCAGTATTTT | CASSLDGTATDTQYF
TRBJ1-2 | NA | NA | TRBV6-5 | TGTGCCAGCAGTTACTCTACAGGCTATGGCTACACCTTC | CASSYSTGYGYTF
TRBJ1-3 | NA | NA | TRBV10-3 | TGTGCCATAAGACAGCCCTCTGGAAACACCATATATTTT | CAIRQPSGNTIYF
TRBJ1-2 | NA | NA | TRBV9 | TGTGCCAGCACCTCGGGGGACTATTATGGCTACACCTTC | CASTSGDYYGYTF
TRBJ2-7 | once | NA | TRBV11-2 | TGTGCCAGCAGCAAAAGGGGGGGGGAGCAGTACTTC | CASSKRGGEQYF
TRBJ2-7 | NA | TRBD1 | TRBV6-5 | TGTGCCAGCAGTTACTCGAAAGGGACAGGGATCTACGAGCAGTACTTC | CASSYSKGTGIYEQYF
TRBJ2-3 | NA | TRBD2 | TRBV14 | TGTGCCAGCAGCCATCCCGAAGCGGGGGCCTTCACAGATACGCAGTATTTT | CASSHPEAGAFTDTQYF
TRBJ2-2 | NA | NA | TRBV6-6 | TGTGCCAGCAGTGCCTCGGACAAGGGAACCGGGGAGCTGTTTTTT | CASSASDKGTGELFF
TRBJ2-3 | once | TRBD2 | TRBV7-9 | TGTGCCAGCAGCCCTAACCCCGTAGCGGGGCCCACAGATACGCAGTATTTT | CASSPNPVAGPTDTQYF
TRBJ2-1 | NA | TRBD1 | TRBV5-5 | TGTGCCAGCAGCTTCCGGGACAGGGGGCGCTTCTACAATGAGCAGTTCTTC | CASSFRDRGRFYNEQFF
TRBJ2-3 | NA | TRBD2 | TRBV6-6 | TGTGCCAGCAGTTCCCGACTAGCGGGGAGCACAGATACGCAGTATTTT | CASSSRLAGSTDTQYF
TRBJ1-1 | NA | TRBD1 | TRBV27 | TGTGCCAGCAGTCCCGGACAGGGGGAATGGAACACTGAAGCTTTCTTT | CASSPGQGEWNTEAFF
TRBJ2-3 | NA | NA | TRBV5-1 | TGCGCCAGCAGCTTGGGACAGTTCACAGATACGCAGTATTTT | CASSLGQFTDTQYF
TRBJ2-5 | NA | NA | TRBV5-8 | TGTGCCACCGCCCAGGGGCAAGAGACCCAGTACTTC | CATAQGQETQYF
TRBJ2-5 | NA | NA | TRBV11-3 | TGTGCCAGCAGCTTATCACCGGGGAACCAAGAGACCCAGTACTTC | CASSLSPGNQETQYF
TRBJ1-2 | NA | TRBD1 | TRBV6-6 | TGTGCCAGCACCCCGGTAGGACAGGCTAACTATGGCTACACCTTC | CASTPVGQANYGYTF
TRBJ2-1 | once | NA | TRBV10-3 | TGTGCCATCACCGCGGGACAGGAGCAGTTCTTC | CAITAGQEQFF
TRBJ2-1 | medium-sized | TRBD2 | TRBV5-1 | TGCGCCAGCAGCGGAGGGACTACCCCTTCCTACAATGAGCAGTTCTTC | CASSGGTTPSYNEQFF